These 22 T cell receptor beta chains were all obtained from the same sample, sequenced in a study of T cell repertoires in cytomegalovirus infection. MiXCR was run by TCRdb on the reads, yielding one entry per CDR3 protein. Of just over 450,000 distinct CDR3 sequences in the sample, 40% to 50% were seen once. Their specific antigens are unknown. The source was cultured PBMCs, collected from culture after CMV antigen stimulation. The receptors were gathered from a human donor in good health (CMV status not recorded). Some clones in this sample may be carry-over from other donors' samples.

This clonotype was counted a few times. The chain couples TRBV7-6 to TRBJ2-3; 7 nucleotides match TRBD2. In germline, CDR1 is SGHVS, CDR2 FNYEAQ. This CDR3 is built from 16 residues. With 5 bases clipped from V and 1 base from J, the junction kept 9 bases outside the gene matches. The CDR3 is CASSESNRGGTDTQYF. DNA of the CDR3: TGTGCCAGCAGCGAATCAAATCGGGGGGGCACAGATACGCAGTATTTT.

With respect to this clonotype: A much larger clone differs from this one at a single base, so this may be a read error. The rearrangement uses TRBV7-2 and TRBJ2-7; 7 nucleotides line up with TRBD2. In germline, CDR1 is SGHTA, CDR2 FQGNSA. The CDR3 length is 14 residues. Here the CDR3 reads CASRLGGRAYEQYF. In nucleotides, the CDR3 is TGTGCCAGCAGGTTAGGAGGGAGGGCCTACGAGCAGTACTTC.

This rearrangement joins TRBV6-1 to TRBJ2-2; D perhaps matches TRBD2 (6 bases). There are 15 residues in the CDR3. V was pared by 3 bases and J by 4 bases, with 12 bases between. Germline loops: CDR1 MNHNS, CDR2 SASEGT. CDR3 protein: CASSEEMGGTGELFF. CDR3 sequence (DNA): TGTGCCAGCAGTGAGGAGATGGGGGGCACCGGGGAGCTGTTTTTT.

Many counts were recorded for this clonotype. The CDR3 is CASSLAKSPYNEQFF. The CDR3 DNA is TGTGCCAGCAGCTTAGCGAAAAGCCCCTACAATGAGCAGTTCTTC. J is TRBJ2-1 and V is TRBV7-8; the D is unclear. This CDR3 comprises 15 residues. Deletions cut 0 bases from V and 2 bases from J, with 8 bases between. Looked up from germline, CDR1 is SGHVS and CDR2 is FQNEAQ.

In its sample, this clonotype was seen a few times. The CDR3 here is CASSVGTGNQPQHF. Here the CDR3 DNA reads TGTGCCAGCAGTGTTGGGACAGGCAATCAGCCCCAGCATTTT. This chain connects TRBV12-3 or TRBV12-4 to TRBJ1-5; 7 bases line up with TRBD1. The CDR3 covers 14 residues. The V gene end was trimmed by 5 bases and the J gene end by 2 bases; junction bases not matched to a gene: 3.

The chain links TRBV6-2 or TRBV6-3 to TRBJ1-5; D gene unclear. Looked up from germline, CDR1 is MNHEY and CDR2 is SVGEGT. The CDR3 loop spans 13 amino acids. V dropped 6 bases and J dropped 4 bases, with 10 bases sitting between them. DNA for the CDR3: TGTGCCAGCAGCCGAGACGCTAATCAGCCCCAGCATTTT. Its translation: CASSRDANQPQHF.

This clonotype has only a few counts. The CDR3: CASSLDSEQFF. The CDR3 DNA is TGTGCCAGCAGCTTAGACTCTGAGCAGTTCTTC. The gene calls are TRBV7-8 and TRBJ2-1; D not resolved. Between the trimmed V and J ends, which lost 1 base and 9 bases, there was a span of 4 bases. Germline assignment: CDR1 SGHVS and CDR2 FQNEAQ. This CDR3 region has 11 residues.

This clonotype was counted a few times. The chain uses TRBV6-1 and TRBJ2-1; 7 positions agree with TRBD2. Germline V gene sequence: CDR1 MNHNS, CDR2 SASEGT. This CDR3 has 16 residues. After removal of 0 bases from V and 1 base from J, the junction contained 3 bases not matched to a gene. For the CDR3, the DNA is TGTGCCAGCAGTGAAGCGGGAGGGTGGTCCTACAATGAGCAGTTCTTC. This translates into CASSEAGGWSYNEQFF.

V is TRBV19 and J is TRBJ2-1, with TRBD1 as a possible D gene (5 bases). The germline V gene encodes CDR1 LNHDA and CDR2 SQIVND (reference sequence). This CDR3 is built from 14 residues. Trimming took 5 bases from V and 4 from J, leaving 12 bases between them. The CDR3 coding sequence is TGTGCCAGTAGTCCTCTCGACAGATACAATGAGCAGTTCTTC. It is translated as CASSPLDRYNEQFF. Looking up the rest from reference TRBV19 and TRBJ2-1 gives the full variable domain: DGGITQSPKYLFRKEGQNVTLSCEQNLNHDAMYWYRQDPGQGLRLIYYSQIVNDFQKGDIAEGYSVSREKKESFPLTVTSAQKNPTAFYLCASSPLDRYNEQFFGPGTRLTVL.

In nucleotides, the CDR3 is TGTGCCAGTATCGCGGGACCCTCTGGAAACACCATATATTTT. Translating it yields CASIAGPSGNTIYF. The chain links TRBV19 to TRBJ1-3; a possible D gene is TRBD1 (5 bases). The CDR3 totals 14 residues. Germline CDR1 is LNHDA and CDR2 is SQIVND (reference sequence). The V gene lost 7 bases and the J gene lost 0 bases, with 10 bases spanning the gap.

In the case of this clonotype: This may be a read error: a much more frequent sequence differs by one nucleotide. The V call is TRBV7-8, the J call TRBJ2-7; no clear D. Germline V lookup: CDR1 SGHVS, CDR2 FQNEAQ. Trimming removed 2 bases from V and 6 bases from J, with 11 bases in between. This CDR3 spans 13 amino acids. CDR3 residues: CASSLLVASEQYF. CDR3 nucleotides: TGTGCCAGCAGCTTATTGGTGGCTAGCGAGCAGTACTTC.

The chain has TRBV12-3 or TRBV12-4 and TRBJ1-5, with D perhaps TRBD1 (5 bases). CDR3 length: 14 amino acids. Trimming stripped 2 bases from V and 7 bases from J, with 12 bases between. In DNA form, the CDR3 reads TGTGCCAGCAGTTTATATGCGGGGGAACAGCCCCAGCATTTT. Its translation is CASSLYAGEQPQHF.

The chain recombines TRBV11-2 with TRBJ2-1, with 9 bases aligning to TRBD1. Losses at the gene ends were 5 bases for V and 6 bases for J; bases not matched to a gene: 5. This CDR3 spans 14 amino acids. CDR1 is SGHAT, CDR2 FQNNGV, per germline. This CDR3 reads CASSDETGGNEQFF. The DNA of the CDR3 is TGTGCCAGCAGCGACGAGACAGGGGGCAATGAGCAGTTCTTC.

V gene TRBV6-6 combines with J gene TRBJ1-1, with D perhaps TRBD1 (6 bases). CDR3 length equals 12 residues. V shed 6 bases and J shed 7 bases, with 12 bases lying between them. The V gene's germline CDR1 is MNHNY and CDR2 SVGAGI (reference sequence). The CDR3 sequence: CASSRRTVEAFF. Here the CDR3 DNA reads TGTGCCAGCAGCCGCAGGACAGTTGAAGCTTTCTTT.

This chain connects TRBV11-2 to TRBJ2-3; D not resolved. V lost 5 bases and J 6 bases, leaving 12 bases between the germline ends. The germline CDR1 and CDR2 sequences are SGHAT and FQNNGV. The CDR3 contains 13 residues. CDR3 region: CASSRAIGDTQYF. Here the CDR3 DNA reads TGTGCCAGCAGCCGGGCTATTGGGGATACGCAGTATTTT.

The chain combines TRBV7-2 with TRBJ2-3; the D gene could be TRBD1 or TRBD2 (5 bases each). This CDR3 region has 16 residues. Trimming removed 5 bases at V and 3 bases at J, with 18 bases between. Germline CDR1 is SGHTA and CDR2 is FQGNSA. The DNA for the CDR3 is TGTGCCAGCAGCCCCCCCGGGGCCAGGTTAACAGATACGCAGTATTTT. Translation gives CASSPPGARLTDTQYF.

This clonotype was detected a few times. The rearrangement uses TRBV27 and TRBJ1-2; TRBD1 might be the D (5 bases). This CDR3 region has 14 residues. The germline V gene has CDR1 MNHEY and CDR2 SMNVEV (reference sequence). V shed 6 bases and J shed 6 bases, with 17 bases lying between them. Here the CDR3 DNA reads TGTGCCAGCAGCCGCCCCGGGTGGGGGGATGGCTACACCTTC. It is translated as CASSRPGWGDGYTF.

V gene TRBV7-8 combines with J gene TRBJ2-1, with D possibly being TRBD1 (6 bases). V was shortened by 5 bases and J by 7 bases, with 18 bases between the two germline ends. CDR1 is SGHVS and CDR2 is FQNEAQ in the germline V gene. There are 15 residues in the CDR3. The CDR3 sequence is CASSPTSGQWNEQFF. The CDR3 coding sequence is TGTGCCAGCAGCCCAACGTCGGGACAATGGAATGAGCAGTTCTTC.

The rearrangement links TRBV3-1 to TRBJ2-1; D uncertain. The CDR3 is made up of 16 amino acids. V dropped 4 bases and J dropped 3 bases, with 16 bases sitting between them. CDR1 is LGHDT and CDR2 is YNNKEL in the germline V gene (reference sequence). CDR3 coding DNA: TGTGCCAGCAGCCCTACCCTTACATACCGCTACAATGAGCAGTTCTTC. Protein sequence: CASSPTLTYRYNEQFF.

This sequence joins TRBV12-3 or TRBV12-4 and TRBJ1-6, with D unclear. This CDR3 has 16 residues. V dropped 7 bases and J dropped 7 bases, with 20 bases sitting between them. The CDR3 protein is CASTHPGNFGNSPLHF. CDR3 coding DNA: TGTGCCAGCACCCATCCGGGAAACTTCGGCAATTCACCCCTCCACTTT.

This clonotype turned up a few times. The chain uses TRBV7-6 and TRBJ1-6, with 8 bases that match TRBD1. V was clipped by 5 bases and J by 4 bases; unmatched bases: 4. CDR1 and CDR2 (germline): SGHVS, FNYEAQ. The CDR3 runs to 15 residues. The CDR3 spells CASSARQGYNSPLHF. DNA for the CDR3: TGTGCCAGCAGCGCCCGACAGGGGTATAATTCACCCCTCCACTTT.

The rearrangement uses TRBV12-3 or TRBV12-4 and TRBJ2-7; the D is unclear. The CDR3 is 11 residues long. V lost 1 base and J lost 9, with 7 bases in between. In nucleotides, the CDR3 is TGTGCCAGCAGTTTAGGGGTCGGGCAGTACTTC. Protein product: CASSLGVGQYF.